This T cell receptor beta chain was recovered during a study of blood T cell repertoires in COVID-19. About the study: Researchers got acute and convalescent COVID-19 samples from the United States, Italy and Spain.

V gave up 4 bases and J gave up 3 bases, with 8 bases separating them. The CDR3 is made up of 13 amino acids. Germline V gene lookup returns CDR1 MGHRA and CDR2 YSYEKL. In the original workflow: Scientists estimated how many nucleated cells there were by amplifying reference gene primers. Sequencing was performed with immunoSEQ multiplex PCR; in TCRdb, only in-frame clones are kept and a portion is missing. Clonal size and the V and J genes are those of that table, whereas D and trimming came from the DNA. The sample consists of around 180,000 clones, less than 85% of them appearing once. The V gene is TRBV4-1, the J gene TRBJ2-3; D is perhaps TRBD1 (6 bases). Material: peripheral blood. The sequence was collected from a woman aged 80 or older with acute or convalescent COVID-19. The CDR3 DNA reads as TGCGCCAGCAGCCTGCAGGGGACAGATACGCAGTATTTT. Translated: CASSLQGTDTQYF.